These T cell receptor beta chains were read from a single sample in a study of shared clonotypes between healthy human individuals. Repertoires were generated with immunoSEQ multiplex PCR, while TCRdb's copy carries only in-frame clones and drops some. There are fewer than 850,000 clones in the sample; approximately 75% occur only once, and 1.5% to 2% lies in the top ten. The sample consisted of memory CD4+ T cells sorted from blood. The receptors were gathered from a woman in her twenties or thirties in good health. Each CDR3 is given with its conserved first and last residue.

cdr3_length,v_call,cdr3_aa
12,TRBV28,CASSWAGNTIYF
16,TRBV15,CATSRGGQGGKETQYF
14,TRBV10-1,CASSPDLSSGELFF
11,TRBV5-1,CASRSQGQAFF
17,TRBV12-5,CASGLAPLAGGVETQYF
17,TRBV28,CASIQSPVAYSGNTIYF
12,TRBV15,CATSGTNEKLFF
14,TRBV5-1,CASSVGTGGGEQYF
15,TRBV5-1,CASSALEGGANVLTF
12,TRBV2,CARGQGAGEQYF
17,TRBV28,CASRTQGTGKDRYGYTF
14,TRBV25-1,CASSGQGAYNEQFF
15,TRBV7-2,CASSLSGRRIDTQYF
11,TRBV28,CASSYATAAFF
15,TRBV29-1,CSVVVSVAAFYEQYF
15,TRBV6-4,CASSDSRENTGELFF
16,TRBV28,CASAIRTANSGNTIYF
13,TRBV28,CASSAGQVDEQYF
15,TRBV6-6,CASSYSTGRTGELFF
14,TRBV27,CASSPLVSNEKLFF
13,TRBV2,CASRPDRYDGYTF
16,TRBV2,CASSRLAGGRGETQYF
12,TRBV19,CASSIGVRPQHF
13,TRBV18,CASSPRPDSEAFF
15,TRBV18,CASSPTGTNGNTQYF
14,TRBV19,CASSSAQLSLEQYF
15,TRBV11-2,CASSPRDRGAYEQYF
16,TRBV5-8,CASRDRLAGFPGELFF
15,TRBV5-1,CASGGDGSHNEKLFF
13,TRBV5-1,CATGRASYNEQFF
12,TRBV28,CVSSVGNQPQHF
16,TRBV29-1,CSVEPPGLDSYNEQFF
15,TRBV5-1,CASSVGQGGKVEQFF
15,TRBV28,CASSETVRSNQPQHF
17,TRBV28,CASSLRAKGKPQETQYF
15,TRBV10-1,CASSESRDTVYEQYF